This is a list of T cell receptor beta chains from one sample in a study of response to subunit inactivated influenza vaccine. TCRdb re-called the RT-PCR reads through MiXCR, storing one row per CDR3 protein. The table records around 650,000 distinct CDR3 sequences, roughly 14% of them present only once. Material: PBMCs from blood, obtained 11 to 12 days after vaccination. These receptors were collected from a man between 45 and 60 years old who received an inactivated influenza vaccine. Both conserved end residues are part of each CDR3. D genes are given only for firm matches. Rows may omit the clone size; those that give it use once, few, many or a size class.

D gene: TRBD2
J gene: TRBJ2-1
V gene: TRBV7-2
clone size: -
CDR3 protein: CASRRTSGVSYNEQFF
CDR3 DNA: TGTGCCAGCAGACGTACTAGCGGGGTCTCCTACAATGAGCAGTTCTTC

D gene: -
J gene: TRBJ2-7
V gene: TRBV4-2
clone size: many
CDR3 protein: CASRATSSSYEQYF
CDR3 DNA: TGTGCCAGCAGGGCGACTAGTTCGTCCTACGAGCAGTACTTC

D gene: TRBD2
J gene: TRBJ2-1
V gene: TRBV19
clone size: -
CDR3 protein: CASSSPGASGRAKRNEQFF
CDR3 DNA: TGTGCCAGTAGTAGCCCGGGGGCTAGCGGGAGGGCCAAGCGGAATGAGCAGTTCTTC

D gene: -
J gene: TRBJ1-5
V gene: TRBV20-1
clone size: -
CDR3 protein: CSARLGPNQPQHF
CDR3 DNA: TGCAGTGCTAGACTCGGGCCTAACCAGCCCCAGCATTTT

D gene: TRBD2
J gene: TRBJ2-3
V gene: TRBV29-1
clone size: few
CDR3 protein: CSVEATSADTQYF
CDR3 DNA: TGCAGCGTTGAAGCGACTAGCGCTGATACGCAGTATTTT

D gene: TRBD1
J gene: TRBJ2-6
V gene: TRBV7-8
clone size: few
CDR3 protein: CASSSRDSLNSGANVLTF
CDR3 DNA: TGTGCCAGCAGCTCGAGGGACAGTCTTAACTCTGGGGCCAACGTCCTGACTTTC

D gene: -
J gene: TRBJ1-1
V gene: TRBV5-1
clone size: many
CDR3 protein: CASSLGAGTEAFF
CDR3 DNA: TGCGCCAGCAGCTTGGGTGCGGGGACTGAAGCTTTCTTT

D gene: TRBD1
J gene: TRBJ2-5
V gene: TRBV20-1
clone size: -
CDR3 protein: CSAPRGQVQETQYF
CDR3 DNA: TGCAGTGCTCCGCGTGGACAGGTCCAAGAGACCCAGTACTTC

D gene: TRBD1
J gene: TRBJ2-5
V gene: TRBV5-1
clone size: many
CDR3 protein: CASPRKKTGGRETQYF
CDR3 DNA: TGCGCCAGCCCAAGGAAAAAGACAGGGGGCCGGGAGACCCAGTACTTC

D gene: TRBD1
J gene: TRBJ1-1
V gene: TRBV7-8
clone size: few
CDR3 protein: CASSLALPGQAAAFF
CDR3 DNA: TGTGCCAGCAGCTTAGCGCTCCCGGGACAGGCGGCAGCTTTCTTT

D gene: TRBD2
J gene: TRBJ2-2
V gene: TRBV2
clone size: -
CDR3 protein: CASRTSGGPGANTGELFF
CDR3 DNA: TGTGCCAGCAGGACTAGCGGGGGACCGGGAGCGAACACCGGGGAGCTGTTTTTT

D gene: -
J gene: TRBJ1-1
V gene: TRBV28
clone size: -
CDR3 protein: CASSPIAQNTEAFF
CDR3 DNA: TGTGCCAGCAGTCCCATAGCCCAGAACACTGAAGCTTTCTTT

D gene: -
J gene: TRBJ2-3
V gene: TRBV7-2
clone size: few
CDR3 protein: CASSLKGPHFPDTQYF
CDR3 DNA: TGTGCCAGCAGCTTAAAGGGACCCCATTTTCCCGATACGCAGTATTTT

D gene: -
J gene: TRBJ1-3
V gene: TRBV20-1
clone size: few
CDR3 protein: CSARDIRGGGNTIYF
CDR3 DNA: TGCAGTGCTAGAGATATCAGGGGAGGTGGAAACACCATATATTTT

D gene: TRBD2
J gene: TRBJ2-7
V gene: TRBV9
clone size: few
CDR3 protein: CASSVAAGDYEQYF
CDR3 DNA: TGTGCCAGCAGCGTAGCAGCGGGAGACTACGAGCAGTACTTC

D gene: TRBD1
J gene: TRBJ2-7
V gene: TRBV28
clone size: -
CDR3 protein: CASRRTGRGEQYF
CDR3 DNA: TGTGCCAGCAGGCGGACAGGGCGTGGGGAGCAGTACTTC

D gene: TRBD1
J gene: TRBJ1-2
V gene: TRBV10-3
clone size: -
CDR3 protein: CAISGTGNVYGYTF
CDR3 DNA: TGTGCCATCAGCGGGACAGGGAATGTCTATGGCTACACCTTC

D gene: TRBD1
J gene: TRBJ2-7
V gene: TRBV7-2
clone size: once
CDR3 protein: CASSPAGTAQYEQYF
CDR3 DNA: TGTGCCAGCAGCCCAGCCGGGACAGCTCAGTACGAGCAGTACTTC

D gene: -
J gene: TRBJ2-2
V gene: TRBV7-9
clone size: many
CDR3 protein: CASSLPTNTGELFF
CDR3 DNA: TGTGCCAGCAGCTTACCGACGAACACCGGGGAGCTGTTTTTT

D gene: TRBD1
J gene: TRBJ2-5
V gene: TRBV5-6
clone size: -
CDR3 protein: CASSSQGTLGTQYF
CDR3 DNA: TGTGCCAGCAGCTCACAGGGGACCCTAGGGACCCAGTACTTC

D gene: -
J gene: TRBJ2-7
V gene: TRBV12-3/TRBV12-4
clone size: many
CDR3 protein: CASSLATGAYEQYF
CDR3 DNA: TGTGCCAGCAGTCTAGCGACAGGAGCCTACGAGCAGTACTTC

D gene: -
J gene: TRBJ2-7
V gene: TRBV7-2
clone size: many
CDR3 protein: CASSLAPGHMASYEQYF
CDR3 DNA: TGTGCCAGCAGCTTAGCCCCGGGACACATGGCCTCTTACGAGCAGTACTTC

D gene: -
J gene: TRBJ2-1
V gene: TRBV11-2
clone size: many
CDR3 protein: CASSLDAAGGNEQFF
CDR3 DNA: TGTGCCAGCAGCTTAGATGCGGCAGGGGGGAATGAGCAGTTCTTC

D gene: TRBD2
J gene: TRBJ2-1
V gene: TRBV28
clone size: few
CDR3 protein: CASSPLTLAGAHGEQFF
CDR3 DNA: TGTGCCAGCAGTCCACTCACTCTAGCGGGGGCCCACGGTGAGCAGTTCTTC

D gene: TRBD2
J gene: TRBJ2-2
V gene: TRBV6-5
clone size: -
CDR3 protein: CASSLTSGHGELFF
CDR3 DNA: TGTGCCAGCAGTTTGACTAGCGGACACGGGGAGCTGTTTTTT

D gene: -
J gene: TRBJ2-1
V gene: TRBV7-9
clone size: -
CDR3 protein: CASSYRGGEQFF
CDR3 DNA: TGTGCCAGCAGCTACAGGGGAGGTGAGCAGTTCTTC

D gene: -
J gene: TRBJ2-7
V gene: TRBV6-2/TRBV6-3
clone size: few
CDR3 protein: CASTNDGKGEQYF
CDR3 DNA: TGTGCCAGCACCAACGACGGGAAAGGCGAGCAGTACTTC

D gene: TRBD1
J gene: TRBJ2-7
V gene: TRBV28
clone size: -
CDR3 protein: CASSTGGPPYEQYF
CDR3 DNA: TGTGCCAGCAGTACAGGGGGGCCCCCTTACGAGCAGTACTTC

D gene: -
J gene: TRBJ1-4
V gene: TRBV20-1
clone size: -
CDR3 protein: CSARRTENEKLFF
CDR3 DNA: TGCAGTGCTAGGAGGACAGAAAATGAAAAACTGTTTTTT

D gene: -
J gene: TRBJ2-7
V gene: TRBV12-3/TRBV12-4
clone size: -
CDR3 protein: CASTPEWEHEQYF
CDR3 DNA: TGTGCCAGCACCCCCGAATGGGAACACGAGCAGTACTTC

D gene: -
J gene: TRBJ1-5
V gene: TRBV20-1
clone size: few
CDR3 protein: CSAPTAGGDGPQHF
CDR3 DNA: TGCAGTGCTCCTACCGCGGGGGGAGACGGGCCCCAGCATTTT

D gene: TRBD2
J gene: TRBJ2-3
V gene: TRBV10-2
clone size: -
CDR3 protein: CASSEGLAVTDTQYF
CDR3 DNA: TGCGCCAGCAGTGAGGGACTAGCGGTCACAGATACGCAGTATTTT

D gene: -
J gene: TRBJ2-7
V gene: TRBV12-3/TRBV12-4
clone size: few
CDR3 protein: CASSPGHYEQYF
CDR3 DNA: TGTGCCAGCAGTCCCGGACACTACGAGCAGTACTTC

D gene: -
J gene: TRBJ2-1
V gene: TRBV12-3/TRBV12-4
clone size: many
CDR3 protein: CASSLLPGEQFF
CDR3 DNA: TGTGCCAGCAGCCTTCTACCAGGGGAGCAGTTCTTC

D gene: -
J gene: TRBJ2-3
V gene: TRBV12-3/TRBV12-4
clone size: -
CDR3 protein: CASSPYPKTDTQYF
CDR3 DNA: TGTGCCAGCAGCCCGTATCCCAAGACAGATACGCAGTATTTT

D gene: -
J gene: TRBJ2-3
V gene: TRBV5-1
clone size: -
CDR3 protein: CASSLVLGLGEDTQYF
CDR3 DNA: TGCGCCAGCAGCTTGGTCTTAGGGTTGGGCGAAGATACGCAGTATTTT

D gene: -
J gene: TRBJ1-2
V gene: TRBV10-3
clone size: -
CDR3 protein: CATATEPNYGYTF
CDR3 DNA: TGTGCCACCGCTACAGAGCCTAACTATGGCTACACCTTC

D gene: -
J gene: TRBJ2-7
V gene: TRBV2
clone size: -
CDR3 protein: CASSGLGPGYEQYF
CDR3 DNA: TGTGCCAGCAGTGGTCTCGGCCCGGGGTACGAGCAGTACTTC

D gene: -
J gene: TRBJ1-5
V gene: TRBV9
clone size: -
CDR3 protein: CASSVGGAPNQPQHF
CDR3 DNA: TGTGCCAGCAGCGTAGGGGGGGCACCTAATCAGCCCCAGCATTTT

D gene: -
J gene: TRBJ1-6
V gene: TRBV7-2
clone size: -
CDR3 protein: CASSLIGGRNNSPLHF
CDR3 DNA: TGTGCCAGCAGCTTAATAGGGGGACGGAATAATTCACCCCTCCACTTT

D gene: -
J gene: TRBJ2-1
V gene: TRBV9
clone size: -
CDR3 protein: CASSVLASGRQFF
CDR3 DNA: TGTGCCAGCAGCGTACTGGCCAGCGGGCGGCAGTTCTTC

D gene: -
J gene: TRBJ1-6
V gene: TRBV5-6
clone size: -
CDR3 protein: CASSWRDLRANSPLHF
CDR3 DNA: TGTGCCAGCAGCTGGCGGGATCTCCGGGCGAATTCACCCCTCCACTTT

D gene: -
J gene: TRBJ2-4
V gene: TRBV7-9
clone size: -
CDR3 protein: CASSLAQGNIQYF
CDR3 DNA: TGTGCCAGCAGCTTAGCCCAGGGAAACATTCAGTACTTC

D gene: TRBD2
J gene: TRBJ2-1
V gene: TRBV11-2
clone size: many
CDR3 protein: CASSPQGLASDNEQFF
CDR3 DNA: TGTGCCAGCAGCCCCCAAGGACTAGCGAGCGACAATGAGCAGTTCTTC

D gene: -
J gene: TRBJ2-2
V gene: TRBV20-1
clone size: few
CDR3 protein: CSARDLWGTGELFF
CDR3 DNA: TGCAGTGCTAGAGATCTTTGGGGAACCGGGGAGCTGTTTTTT